These 32 T cell receptor beta chains originate from one sample sequenced in a study of control samples from healthy donors and cancer patients. This table comes from immunoSEQ multiplex PCR, and its TCRdb copy is limited to in-frame clones, with some not included. The sample yields 100,000 or so clones, roughly 90% seen once. The sequenced sample was blood. The source of these receptors is a man aged 25-45 years in good health.

The CDR3 DNA reads TGCGCCAGCAGTGACACACTAGCGGACTCACGAATTGAGCAGTTCTTC. Protein sequence: CASSDTLADSRIEQFF. This chain links TRBV10-1 with TRBJ2-1, with TRBD2 matching over 8 bases. The CDR3 spans 16 residues. Germline lookup yields CDR1 WNHNN and CDR2 SYGVQD (reference sequence). V lost 3 bases to trimming and J lost 9 bases; unmatched junction nucleotides: 13.

The CDR3 DNA sequence: TGTGCCAGCAGCCCCGGGCGAGCCCCTCCCTACCCGTTCTTC. The encoded protein is CASSPGRAPPYPFF. The chain links TRBV7-2 to TRBJ2-1, with D unresolved. Trimming shortened V by 5 bases and J by 15 bases, and 23 bases separated the two germline ends. Germline-derived CDR1 and CDR2 are SGHTA and FQGNSA. This CDR3 spans 14 amino acids. Together with reference TRBV7-2 and TRBJ2-1, the CDR3 gives the full variable domain: GAGVSQSPSNKVTEKGKDVELRCDPISGHTALYWYRQSLGQGLEFLIYFQGNSAPDKSGLPSDRFSAERTGGSVSTLTIQRTQQEDSAVYLCASSPGRAPPYPFFGPGTRLTVL.

The rearrangement links TRBV6-2 or TRBV6-3 to TRBJ2-1, with TRBD2 matching 9 bases. Germline values: CDR1 MNHEY, CDR2 SVGEGT. Trimming cost V 4 bases and J 7 bases; bases outside gene matches: 8. CDR3 size: 15 residues. This CDR3 reads CASSSLAGYQNEQFF. As DNA, the CDR3 is TGTGCCAGCAGTTCTCTAGCGGGGTACCAAAATGAGCAGTTCTTC.

This clone was recorded only once. The chain couples TRBV5-1 to TRBJ2-2, with D tentatively TRBD1 (6 bases). CDR1 is SGHRS, CDR2 YFSETQ, per germline. V was trimmed by 0 bases and J by 7 bases, leaving 16 bases between them. The CDR3 is 16 residues long. CDR3 in amino acids: CASSLEVGANGGELFF. CDR3 bases: TGCGCCAGCAGCTTGGAGGTGGGGGCTAATGGCGGGGAGCTGTTTTTT. The variable domain in full, completed from reference TRBV5-1 and TRBJ2-2, reads KAGVTQTPRYLIKTRGQQVTLSCSPISGHRSVSWYQQTPGQGLQFLFEYFSETQRNKGNFPGRFSGRQFSNSRSEMNVSTLELGDSALYLCASSLEVGANGGELFFGEGSRLTVL.

The chain uses TRBV9 and TRBJ2-1, with D perhaps TRBD1 (6 bases). This CDR3 spans 16 amino acids. Germline values: CDR1 SGDLS, CDR2 YYNGEE. The V end lost 4 bases, the J end lost 2 bases, and 16 bases lay between the germline ends. The CDR3 DNA sequence: TGTGCCAGCAGCAGACAAGGACAGCCTCCCTACAATGAGCAGTTCTTC. Amino acid sequence: CASSRQGQPPYNEQFF.

V gene TRBV19 combines with J gene TRBJ2-3, with D uncertain. Germline V gene data show CDR1 as LNHDA and CDR2 as SQIVND (reference sequence). CDR3 length equals 14 residues. Trimming left V 3 bases short and J 1 base short, with 8 bases between. DNA of the CDR3: TGTGCCAGTAGTATTTTTGTGGGCACAGATACGCAGTATTTT. It encodes CASSIFVGTDTQYF.

This clone was picked up one time. J is TRBJ2-7 and V is TRBV4-3; the D is unclear. The CDR3 is 15 amino acids. V lost 0 bases to trimming and J lost 0 bases, with 9 bases between them. CDR1 and CDR2 from the germline V gene are LGHNA and YSLEER. In DNA, the CDR3 is TGCGCCAGCAGCCAAGAGGGTGGGCTCTCCTACGAGCAGTACTTC. It specifies CASSQEGGLSYEQYF.

This chain uses TRBV29-1 with TRBJ2-5; weak D call: TRBD2 (6 bases). CDR1 and CDR2 (germline): SQVTM, ANQGSEA. This CDR3 has 12 amino acids. Deletions cut 4 bases from V and 1 base from J, with 7 bases between. CDR3 in amino acids: CSVGLVQETQYF. In DNA form, the CDR3 reads TGCAGCGTTGGACTAGTCCAAGAGACCCAGTACTTC.

CDR3 residues: CASRRQGSTDTQYF. CDR3 nucleotides: TGTGCCAGCAGAAGACAGGGAAGCACAGATACGCAGTATTTT. The rearrangement joins TRBV7-2 to TRBJ2-3; 7 bases match TRBD1. The CDR3 contains 14 residues. CDR1 is SGHTA, CDR2 FQGNSA, per germline. The V gene end was trimmed by 6 bases and the J gene end by 0 bases; junction bases not matched to a gene: 3.

This sequence joins TRBV19 and TRBJ2-1; weak D call: TRBD2 (6 bases). CDR3 length: 16 residues. V was pared by 9 bases and J by 6 bases, with 24 bases between. Germline-derived CDR1 and CDR2 are LNHDA and SQIVND (reference sequence). For the CDR3, the DNA is TGTGCCAGGATAAGGAGATCCGGGAGCCCCTGCAATGAGCAGTTCTTC. Protein product: CARIRRSGSPCNEQFF.

The V gene is TRBV6-1, the J gene TRBJ1-2; the D gene is possibly TRBD1 (5 bases). CDR3 length equals 14 residues. The V gene's germline CDR1 is MNHNS and CDR2 SASEGT. V was clipped by 2 bases and J by 6 bases, with 13 bases between them. DNA of the CDR3: TGTGCCAGCAGTGAAAGGGACGGGAGGAATGGCTACACCTTC. As protein: CASSERDGRNGYTF.

This chain links TRBV6-1 with TRBJ2-7, with 8 positions matching TRBD1. The CDR3 sequence is 13 residues long. CDR1 and CDR2 (germline): MNHNS, SASEGT. The junction had 2 bases not matched to a gene; V was cut back by 5 bases and J by 2 bases. CDR3 bases: TGTGCCAGCAGTCGGGACAGGACCTACGAGCAGTACTTC. It encodes CASSRDRTYEQYF.

The CDR3 sequence: CASLGDLNTEAFF. The CDR3 coding sequence is TGTGCCTCACTGGGGGACTTGAACACTGAAGCTTTCTTT. The chain employs TRBV5-6 and TRBJ1-1; D is perhaps TRBD1 (5 bases). Deletions cut 10 bases from V and 0 bases from J, with 13 bases between. Germline V gene data show CDR1 as SGHDT and CDR2 as YYEEEE. The CDR3 totals 13 residues.

V gene TRBV5-1 combines with J gene TRBJ2-5; D might be TRBD1 or TRBD2, each matching 5 bases. The CDR3 contains 16 residues. Deletions cut 0 bases from V and 1 base from J, with 13 bases between. CDR1 SGHRS and CDR2 YFSETQ come from the germline V gene. The CDR3 region is CASSLALGATQETQYF. CDR3 in DNA: TGCGCCAGCAGCTTGGCCCTCGGGGCCACCCAAGAGACCCAGTACTTC.

This rearrangement joins TRBV14 to TRBJ2-2; maybe TRBD1 (5 bases). The germline V gene encodes CDR1 SGHDN and CDR2 FVKESK. Trimming removed 4 bases from V and 3 bases from J, with 21 bases in between. The CDR3 sequence is 18 residues long. The CDR3 sequence is CASSLEGAEKVYTGELFF. The CDR3 DNA is TGTGCCAGCAGCCTTGAAGGGGCTGAGAAGGTGTACACCGGGGAGCTGTTTTTT. Using reference TRBV14 and TRBJ2-2 for the parts outside the CDR3, the full variable domain is EAGVTQFPSHSVIEKGQTVTLRCDPISGHDNLYWYRRVMGKEIKFLLHFVKESKQDESGMPNNRFLAERTGGTYSTLKVQPAELEDSGVYFCASSLEGAEKVYTGELFFGEGSRLTVL.

This chain uses TRBV5-1 with TRBJ2-7, with TRBD2 identical over 7 bases. The CDR3 has 12 amino acids. CDR1 SGHRS and CDR2 YFSETQ come from the germline V gene. The J segment lost 9 bases and the V segment lost 3 bases, leaving 6 bases of the junction unmatched. This CDR3 is CASSSEGGRQYV. The CDR3 DNA reads TGCGCCAGCAGCTCTGAGGGAGGGAGGCAGTACGTC.

This chain links TRBV7-8 with TRBJ1-1; TRBD1 might be the D (6 bases). Trimming pared 6 bases from V and 6 bases from J, leaving 17 bases between. This CDR3 is built from 14 residues. CDR1 is SGHVS, CDR2 FQNEAQ, per germline. The DNA for the CDR3 is TGTGCCAGCAGTAGTTATACAGGGTACGCTGAAGCTTTCTTT. Its protein is CASSSYTGYAEAFF. The full variable domain, completed using reference TRBV7-8 and TRBJ1-1, is GAGVSQSPRYKVAKRGQDVALRCDPISGHVSLFWYQQALGQGPEFLTYFQNEAQLDKSGLPSDRFFAERPEGSVSTLKIQRTQQEDSAVYLCASSSYTGYAEAFFGQGTRLTVV.

This sequence joins TRBV21-1 and TRBJ1-1. TRBV21-1 is an annotated pseudogene. The CDR3 totals 16 residues. CDR3 nucleotides: TGTGCCAGCAGCAAAGCAATCGGCTCCACGAACACTGAAGCTTTCTTT. As protein: CASSKAIGSTNTEAFF.

The CDR3 DNA reads as TGTGCCAGCAGCCTCCGGACTAGCGGGAGGGCAGCCCGAGTGGTCGGGGAGCTGTTTTTT. As protein: CASSLRTSGRAARVVGELFF. The chain carries TRBV6-6 and TRBJ2-2; 15 bases are shared with TRBD2. The CDR3 has 20 amino acids. J was trimmed by 7 bases and V by 6 bases; bases with no gene match: 18. Germline assignment: CDR1 MNHNY and CDR2 SVGAGI (reference sequence).

This clone came up a few times. The genes are TRBV7-2 and TRBJ2-7, with TRBD2 matching over 9 bases. The length of the CDR3 is 15 residues. V lost 6 bases to trimming and J lost 2 bases; unmatched junction nucleotides: 8. CDR1 SGHTA and CDR2 FQGNSA come from the germline V gene. CDR3 in amino acids: CASSLSGRSPYEQYF. DNA for the CDR3: TGTGCCAGCAGTCTCAGCGGGAGGTCCCCCTACGAGCAGTACTTC.

The chain is built from TRBV6-5 and TRBJ1-5; D is ambiguous. Trimming removed 6 bases from V and 5 bases from J, with 11 bases in between. This CDR3 has 13 residues. CDR1 is MNHEY, CDR2 SVGAGI, per germline. The CDR3 DNA reads as TGTGCCAGCAGGGAGGGAGCTTATCAGCCCCAGCATTTT. It is translated as CASREGAYQPQHF.

The V and J genes are TRBV7-8 and TRBJ1-2, with 10 bases lining up with TRBD1. Germline trimming cut 1 base from V and 3 bases from J; bases unmatched to any gene: 2. CDR3 length equals 15 residues. Germline V gene data show CDR1 as SGHVS and CDR2 as FQNEAQ. The CDR3 nucleotides are TGTGCCAGCAGCTTAGAGGGACAGGGGTACTATGGCTACACCTTC. It encodes CASSLEGQGYYGYTF.

The chain recombines TRBV6-6 with TRBJ1-4; D may be TRBD1 (6 bases). The CDR3 runs 15 residues. V lost 0 bases, J lost 6 bases, and 11 bases lay in between. CDR1 is MNHNY and CDR2 is SVGAGI in the germline V gene (reference sequence). As DNA, the CDR3 is TGTGCCAGCAGTTACTCAGGGGGTCGAGATGAAAAACTGTTTTTT. It translates to CASSYSGGRDEKLFF.

This clone showed up just once. The chain combines TRBV15 with TRBJ1-1, with D uncertain. Trimming cost V 5 bases and J 0 bases, with 10 bases left between them. The germline V gene encodes CDR1 LNHNV and CDR2 YYDKDF (reference sequence). This CDR3 spans 14 amino acids. The CDR3 loop is CATSPRRVNTEAFF. CDR3 nucleotides: TGTGCCACCAGCCCCCGTCGGGTGAACACTGAAGCTTTCTTT.

This rearrangement joins TRBV25-1 to TRBJ1-1; unclear D gene. The V gene's germline CDR1 is MGHDK and CDR2 SYGVNS. This CDR3 comprises 10 residues. With 11 bases removed from V and 6 bases from J, the gap between germline ends came to 10 bases. CDR3 nucleotide sequence: TGTGCCGCCAATATGCCTGAAGCTTTCTTT. Its translation is CAANMPEAFF.

This rearrangement joins TRBV11-2 to TRBJ1-1; no firm D call. This CDR3 has 16 amino acids. With 0 bases removed from V and 6 bases from J, the gap between germline ends came to 17 bases. Germline V gene sequence: CDR1 SGHAT, CDR2 FQNNGV. CDR3 amino acids: CASSLDWVGGDAEAFF. The CDR3, as DNA: TGTGCCAGCAGCTTAGATTGGGTGGGTGGAGATGCTGAAGCTTTCTTT.

As DNA, the CDR3 is TGTGCCAGCAGTTACGGGCTAGCGGGAGGGCCCGGGGAGCTGTTTTTT. It is translated as CASSYGLAGGPGELFF. The J gene is TRBJ2-2, the V gene TRBV6-2 or TRBV6-3, with TRBD2 matching 12 bases. The germline gives CDR1 MNHEY, CDR2 SVGEGT. There are 16 residues in the CDR3. J lost 6 bases, V lost 2 bases, and 4 bases had no gene match.

V gene TRBV7-8 combines with J gene TRBJ2-1; 10 nucleotides line up with TRBD2. The CDR3 has 15 residues. Looked up from germline, CDR1 is SGHVS and CDR2 is FQNEAQ. Trimming took 5 bases from V and 8 from J; bases not matched to a gene: 9. The CDR3 bases are TGTGCCAGCAGCACTACTAGCGGGGCTTTAGATGAGCAGTTCTTC. Translated: CASSTTSGALDEQFF. The full variable domain, with the rest looked up from reference TRBV7-8 and TRBJ2-1, is GAGVSQSPRYKVAKRGQDVALRCDPISGHVSLFWYQQALGQGPEFLTYFQNEAQLDKSGLPSDRFFAERPEGSVSTLKIQRTQQEDSAVYLCASSTTSGALDEQFFGPGTRLTVL.

The chain is built from TRBV5-1 and TRBJ2-7; a weak D match, TRBD1 (6 bases). This CDR3 has 14 amino acids. Germline V gives CDR1 SGHRS, CDR2 YFSETQ. The V gene lost 5 bases and the J gene lost 5 bases, with 17 bases spanning the gap. The CDR3 nucleotides read TGCGCCAGCAGTCCCGACCACAGGGAAAACGAGCAGTACTTC. Protein product: CASSPDHRENEQYF.

The chain uses TRBV4-3 and TRBJ2-5; D unclear. The germline CDR1 and CDR2 sequences are LGHNA and YSLEER. V gave up 3 bases and J gave up 5 bases, with 10 bases separating them. This CDR3 is built from 13 residues. The CDR3 coding sequence is TGCGCCAGCAGCCAGGCCCTTAGGGAGACCCAGTACTTC. Translating gives CASSQALRETQYF.

This chain links TRBV10-1 with TRBJ2-1; TRBD2 might be the D (7 bases). The CDR3 is 12 residues long. Per the germline V gene, CDR1 is WNHNN and CDR2 is SYGVQD (reference sequence). Deletions cut 4 bases from V and 10 bases from J, with 11 bases between. The CDR3 bases are TGCGCCAGCAGTGCGGGGGGCCGGGAGCAGTTCTTC. Translated: CASSAGGREQFF.

The chain has TRBV7-9 and TRBJ1-5; maybe TRBD1 (6 bases). Germline CDR1 and CDR2: SEHNR and FQNEAQ (reference sequence). The CDR3 totals 15 residues. V shed 5 bases and J shed 3 bases, with 14 bases lying between them. The CDR3 loop is CASSPAGAHNQPQHF. The CDR3 DNA sequence: TGTGCCAGCAGCCCCGCGGGGGCCCACAATCAGCCCCAGCATTTT.